The clone carrying this T cell receptor beta chain was seen only once. One end of the junction fails to match germline, which may point to a read error. In the authors' workflow: The assay estimated nucleated cells by amplifying reference gene primers. The data were produced by immunoSEQ multiplex PCR, yet TCRdb's version contains in-frame clones alone and is incomplete. The V and J calls and clone size are taken from that table; D and trimming were inferred from the DNA. This table holds more than 300,000 clones, around 83% found once. The data were taken from a study of blood T cell repertoires in COVID-19. Study as a whole: Some COVID-19 samples were acute and others convalescent; all came from the United States, Italy and Spain. PBMCs, B-cell-depleted T cells, or T cells provided the cDNA or gDNA that made up the material.

Each participant's cohort was designated according to participant-reported clinical history. This receptor was taken from a woman aged 50 to 65 who had recovered from COVID-19. The specimen was PBMCs or T cells enriched from blood (not recorded which).

The DNA for the CDR3 is TGTGCCAGCAGTTACTCCCCCGGGACAGGGTCTGAAGCTTTCTTT. Its translation is CASSYSPGTGSEAFF. The chain combines TRBV6-4 with TRBJ1-1, with 9 bases matching TRBD1. Germline V lookup: CDR1 MRHNA, CDR2 SNTAGT. This CDR3 is built from 15 residues.